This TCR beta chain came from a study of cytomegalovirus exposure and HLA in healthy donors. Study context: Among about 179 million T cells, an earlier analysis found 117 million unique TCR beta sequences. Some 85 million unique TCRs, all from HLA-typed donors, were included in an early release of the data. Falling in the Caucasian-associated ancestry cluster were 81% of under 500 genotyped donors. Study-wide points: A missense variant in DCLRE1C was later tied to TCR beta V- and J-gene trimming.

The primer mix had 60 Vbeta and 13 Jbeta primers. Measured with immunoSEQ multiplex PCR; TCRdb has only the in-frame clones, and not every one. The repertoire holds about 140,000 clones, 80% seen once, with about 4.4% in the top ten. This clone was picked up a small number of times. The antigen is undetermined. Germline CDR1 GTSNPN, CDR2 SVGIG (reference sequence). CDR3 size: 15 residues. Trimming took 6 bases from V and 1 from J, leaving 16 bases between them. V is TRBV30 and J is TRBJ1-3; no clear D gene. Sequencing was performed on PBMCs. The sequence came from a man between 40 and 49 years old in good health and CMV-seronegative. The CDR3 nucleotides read TGTGCCTGCCTATTCGTCGAGGAATCTGGAAACACCATATATTTT. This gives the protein CACLFVEESGNTIYF.